This T cell receptor beta chain was documented in a study of Graves' ophthalmopathy and Graves' hyperthyroidism. This CDR3 region has 15 residues. Germline CDR1 reads SNHLY; CDR2 reads FYNNEI. V was clipped by 5 bases and J by 1 base, with 11 bases between them. CDR3 regions of TCR beta were amplified from RNA transcripts. HTBI primers were used in a first-round RT-PCR, which preceded a second-round multiplex PCR. One entry per CDR3 protein results from TCRdb running MiXCR on the multiplex PCR reads. The table shows a few hundred thousand distinct CDR3 sequences, with 20% to 25% occurring only once. Whole-study findings and limits: Most thyroid-expanded clonotypes exceeding 0.001 frequency were also found in blood.

This clonotype came up many times. As yet, its antigen is unknown. The source is a woman aged 18-29 years with stable Graves' hyperthyroidism. The specimen sequenced was peripheral blood. The V gene is TRBV2, the J gene TRBJ2-2; no reliable D call. CDR3 region: CASSPERGNTGELFF. For the CDR3, the DNA is TGTGCCAGCAGTCCCGAAAGAGGGAACACCGGGGAGCTGTTTTTT.